The entry below describes one T cell receptor (beta chain). The antigen remains undetermined. The J segment lost 2 bases and the V segment lost 2 bases, leaving 3 bases of the junction unmatched. The V gene's germline CDR1 is MDHEN and CDR2 SYDVKM. This CDR3 spans 15 amino acids. The data belong to a study of shared clonotypes between healthy human individuals. The wider study: Donors had three CD4 naive, three CD4 memory, two CD8 naive and one CD8 memory plate apiece. Study findings and constraints: Clonotypes shared by all four sorted-subset donors had higher generation probabilities than non-shared clonotypes.

TCRdb's copy holds only in-frame clones and misses some; the assay was immunoSEQ multiplex PCR. The profile shows 1.4 million or so clones, about 98.5% of them singletons. Sequencing used naive CD4+ T cells sorted from blood. The subset: CD45RA+ positively selected. The J gene is TRBJ2-3, the V gene TRBV28; 8 bases are shared with TRBD2. This clonotype was sampled from a young man in good health. The CDR3 here is CASSLGGLVTDTQYF. The CDR3 DNA is TGTGCCAGCAGTTTAGGGGGACTAGTCACAGATACGCAGTATTTT.